Listed below are T cell receptor beta chains from one sample, sequenced in a study of cytomegalovirus exposure and HLA in healthy donors. Sequenced by immunoSEQ multiplex PCR; TCRdb stores in-frame clones only, minus some. This table has under 250,000 clones, 82% appearing once. The sequenced sample was PBMCs. These receptors came from a woman aged 40 to 50 in good health and CMV-seronegative. Each CDR3 is given with its conserved first and last residue. Each record gives: clone size, V gene, J gene, D gene, CDR3 protein, CDR3 DNA. D genes are given only for firm matches. Expanded clones are given a class, and other clones once, few, many or no size at all.

NA	TRBV7-3	TRBJ1-1	TRBD1	CASSGDRDTEAFF	TGTGCCAGCAGCGGAGACAGGGACACTGAAGCTTTCTTT
NA	TRBV19	TRBJ2-7	NA	CASPGILTPDGTLRSYEQYF	TGTGCCAGCCCTGGAATCCTCACTCCGGACGGGACACTAAGATCCTACGAGCAGTACTTC
NA	TRBV10-3	TRBJ2-5	TRBD2	CAIGSSLGGEETQYF	TGTGCCATCGGGTCCAGCCTCGGGGGGGAAGAGACCCAGTACTTC
NA	TRBV27	TRBJ2-1	TRBD2	CASRGLAGGPYNEQFF	TGTGCCAGCAGGGGACTAGCGGGAGGGCCCTACAATGAGCAGTTCTTC
NA	TRBV5-1	TRBJ1-1	TRBD1	CASSHADRGNTEAFF	TGCGCCAGCAGCCACGCGGACAGGGGGAACACTGAAGCTTTCTTT
NA	TRBV28	TRBJ2-5	TRBD1	CASGQPGTVVTQYF	TGTGCCAGCGGCCAACCCGGGACAGTAGTGACCCAGTACTTC
NA	TRBV29-1	TRBJ1-1	TRBD1	CSVRTGGDTEAFF	TGCAGCGTGCGGACAGGGGGGGACACTGAAGCTTTCTTT
NA	TRBV7-9	TRBJ1-5	NA	CSSSSAGGQNSNQPQHF	TGTTCCAGCAGCTCGGCGGGAGGACAGAATAGCAATCAGCCCCAGCATTTT
NA	TRBV10-3	TRBJ2-7	TRBD2	CAISDAGVLTYEQYF	TGTGCCATCAGTGACGCGGGGGTACTAACCTACGAGCAGTACTTC
few	TRBV4-1	TRBJ2-7	NA	CASSQAPSEAEQYF	TGCGCCAGCAGCCAAGCCCCCTCGGAGGCCGAGCAGTACTTC
NA	TRBV28	TRBJ2-1	NA	CASSLLGLPYNEQFF	TGTGCCAGCAGTTTGCTAGGTCTCCCCTACAATGAGCAGTTCTTC
NA	TRBV7-9	TRBJ1-2	NA	CASSQGSRYYGYTF	TGTGCCAGCAGCCAGGGGTCCAGATACTATGGCTACACCTTC
NA	TRBV19	TRBJ2-7	TRBD1	CASSIDRGTGYYEQYF	TGTGCCAGTAGTATAGATCGCGGGACAGGGTACTACGAGCAGTACTTC
NA	TRBV7-9	TRBJ1-1	NA	CASSLFGGATEAFF	TGTGCCAGCAGCTTATTTGGGGGGGCCACTGAAGCTTTCTTT
few	TRBV9	TRBJ1-4	TRBD1	CASSVGGGGEKLFF	TGTGCCAGCAGCGTAGGAGGGGGCGGTGAAAAACTGTTTTTT
NA	TRBV19	TRBJ1-1	NA	CASLVGEDTEAFF	TGTGCCAGCCTGGTCGGGGAGGACACTGAAGCTTTCTTT
NA	TRBV7-9	TRBJ2-5	TRBD2	CASSLGGRARETQYF	TGTGCCAGCAGCTTAGGGGGGAGGGCCCGGGAGACCCAGTACTTC
NA	TRBV7-9	TRBJ2-7	NA	CASSLSQNSYEQYF	TGTGCCAGCAGCTTATCTCAGAATTCCTACGAGCAGTACTTC
NA	TRBV7-3	TRBJ2-3	TRBD2	CASSMGLAGTGRDTQYF	TGTGCCAGCAGCATGGGACTAGCGGGTACCGGGAGGGATACGCAGTATTTT
once	TRBV29-1	TRBJ2-6	NA	CSAQRGGGANVLTF	TGCAGCGCCCAAAGGGGGGGAGGGGCCAACGTCCTGACTTTC
few	TRBV27	TRBJ1-4	TRBD1	CASRRIQGQNEKLFF	TGTGCCAGCAGACGTATACAGGGGCAAAATGAAAAACTGTTTTTT
NA	TRBV7-3	TRBJ2-7	NA	CASSLTLANEQYF	TGTGCCAGCAGCCTCACTCTAGCGAACGAGCAGTACTTC
NA	TRBV27	TRBJ1-1	NA	CASRRAGFVTEAFF	TGTGCCAGCCGAAGGGCGGGCTTTGTCACTGAAGCTTTCTTT
NA	TRBV2	TRBJ2-2	TRBD1	CASRLRDRDSREGAGELFF	TGTGCCAGCAGGCTCCGGGACAGGGATTCGAGGGAGGGGGCCGGGGAGCTGTTTTTT
NA	TRBV11-2	TRBJ1-4	NA	CASSLGRIYATNEKLFF	TGTGCCAGCAGCTTGGGCCGGATCTATGCAACTAATGAAAAACTGTTTTTT
NA	TRBV9	TRBJ1-1	NA	CASSVTGNTEAFF	TGTGCCAGCAGTGTAACAGGGAACACTGAAGCTTTCTTT
NA	TRBV5-1	TRBJ2-3	TRBD2	CASAGLAVPDTQYF	TGCGCCAGCGCTGGACTAGCGGTTCCAGATACGCAGTATTTT
NA	TRBV7-8	TRBJ1-1	NA	CASSLEGRVGTEAFF	TGTGCCAGCAGCTTAGAAGGGCGGGTGGGCACTGAAGCTTTCTTT
NA	TRBV5-5	TRBJ2-5	TRBD2	CASAYRGVASGGETQYF	TGTGCCAGCGCCTACCGGGGGGTGGCTAGCGGGGGAGAGACCCAGTACTTC